This T cell receptor (beta chain) was identified in a study of shared clonotypes between healthy human individuals. Study as a whole: Plates per donor: three CD4 naive, three CD4 memory, two CD8 naive, one CD8 memory. Study observations and caveats: The four-donor shared clonotypes exceeded non-shared clonotypes in generation probability, with non-shared ones scoring lower.

CDR1 SGHRS and CDR2 YFSETQ come from the germline V gene. The CDR3 is 16 residues long. Trimming cost V 1 base and J 1 base, with 14 bases left between them. Using immunoSEQ multiplex PCR, the repertoire was profiled, and TCRdb retains in-frame clones only, with some absent. In the table there are 1.4 million to 1.5 million clones, 96% of which are singletons. Every contributor of samples was a Caucasian grown-up residing in Nashville, Tennessee. Splitting of CD4+ cells produced CD45RA+ naive and CD45RA-negative memory subsets. This clone was observed a single time. Its antigen is unidentified. The material sequenced was naive CD4+ T cells sorted from blood. Documented subset: CD45RA+ positively selected. The receptor was isolated from a man between 25 and 39 years old in good health. The chain links TRBV5-1 to TRBJ2-5; D possibly corresponds to TRBD2 (6 bases). CDR3 amino acids: CASSLTTKRVQETQYF. CDR3 in DNA: TGCGCCAGCAGCTTGACAACAAAGCGGGTCCAAGAGACCCAGTACTTC. The full variable domain, in which reference TRBV5-1 and TRBJ2-5 provide the parts outside the CDR3, is KAGVTQTPRYLIKTRGQQVTLSCSPISGHRSVSWYQQTPGQGLQFLFEYFSETQRNKGNFPGRFSGRQFSNSRSEMNVSTLELGDSALYLCASSLTTKRVQETQYFGPGTRLLVL.